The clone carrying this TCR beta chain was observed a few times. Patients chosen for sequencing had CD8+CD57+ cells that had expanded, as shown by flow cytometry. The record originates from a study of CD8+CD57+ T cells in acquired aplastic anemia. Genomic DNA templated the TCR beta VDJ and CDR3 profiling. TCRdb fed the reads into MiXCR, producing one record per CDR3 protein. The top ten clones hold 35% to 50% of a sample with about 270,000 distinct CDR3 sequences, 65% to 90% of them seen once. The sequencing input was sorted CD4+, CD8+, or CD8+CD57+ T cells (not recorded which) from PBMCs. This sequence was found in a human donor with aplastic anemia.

In DNA form, the CDR3 reads TGTGCCAGCAGCTTATTCGGGGGGAGCGATGAGCAGTTCTTC. Amino acid sequence: CASSLFGGSDEQFF. This chain connects TRBV7-2 to TRBJ2-1, with 7 bases aligning to TRBD2. The CDR3 contains 14 residues. The V segment lost 2 bases and the J segment 8 bases; nucleotides outside the gene matches: 6. Germline values: CDR1 SGHTA, CDR2 FQGNSA. Using reference TRBV7-2 and TRBJ2-1 for the parts outside the CDR3, the full variable domain is GAGVSQSPSNKVTEKGKDVELRCDPISGHTALYWYRQSLGQGLEFLIYFQGNSAPDKSGLPSDRFSAERTGGSVSTLTIQRTQQEDSAVYLCASSLFGGSDEQFFGPGTRLTVL.